This T cell receptor beta chain was sequenced in a study of cytomegalovirus exposure and HLA in healthy donors. The study drew the donors from its approximately 110-subject validation cohort, separate from the approximately 670-subject first cohort. A note on this clone: Its specificity is unknown.

Overall study results and limits: According to a subsequent analysis, TCR clusters from the first cohort were inclined to appear together in the 120 or so validation repertoires. The classifier reportedly diagnosed cytomegalovirus status with high sensitivity and specificity.

Clones were sequenced by immunoSEQ multiplex PCR, and TCRdb holds only the in-frame ones, with some missing. The sample contains under 250,000 clones, about 81% of which appear only once. V gave up 2 bases and J gave up 7 bases; unmatched junction bases: 5. This CDR3 has 15 amino acids. Germline V CDR1 and CDR2: LGHNT, FRNRAP. This chain connects TRBV12-5 to TRBJ2-2; 9 bases match TRBD1. This sequence originates from a woman aged 25 to 39 in good health and CMV-seronegative. The sequencing input was PBMCs. CDR3 residues: CASGLTGGEGGELFF. CDR3 nucleotide sequence: TGTGCTAGTGGTTTGACAGGGGGCGAGGGCGGGGAGCTGTTTTTT.